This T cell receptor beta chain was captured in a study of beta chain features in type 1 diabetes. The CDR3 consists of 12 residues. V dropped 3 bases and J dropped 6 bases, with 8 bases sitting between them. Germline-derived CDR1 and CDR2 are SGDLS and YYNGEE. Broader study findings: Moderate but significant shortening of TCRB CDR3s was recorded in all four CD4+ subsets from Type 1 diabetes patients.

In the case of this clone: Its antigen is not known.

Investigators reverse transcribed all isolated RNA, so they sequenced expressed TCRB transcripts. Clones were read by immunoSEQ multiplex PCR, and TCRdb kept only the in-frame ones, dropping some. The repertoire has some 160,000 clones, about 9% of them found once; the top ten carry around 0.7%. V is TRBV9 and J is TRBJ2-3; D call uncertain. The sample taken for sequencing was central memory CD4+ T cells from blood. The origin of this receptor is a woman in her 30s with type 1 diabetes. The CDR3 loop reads CASSDAADTQYF. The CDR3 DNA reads TGTGCCAGCAGCGACGCGGCCGATACGCAGTATTTT.